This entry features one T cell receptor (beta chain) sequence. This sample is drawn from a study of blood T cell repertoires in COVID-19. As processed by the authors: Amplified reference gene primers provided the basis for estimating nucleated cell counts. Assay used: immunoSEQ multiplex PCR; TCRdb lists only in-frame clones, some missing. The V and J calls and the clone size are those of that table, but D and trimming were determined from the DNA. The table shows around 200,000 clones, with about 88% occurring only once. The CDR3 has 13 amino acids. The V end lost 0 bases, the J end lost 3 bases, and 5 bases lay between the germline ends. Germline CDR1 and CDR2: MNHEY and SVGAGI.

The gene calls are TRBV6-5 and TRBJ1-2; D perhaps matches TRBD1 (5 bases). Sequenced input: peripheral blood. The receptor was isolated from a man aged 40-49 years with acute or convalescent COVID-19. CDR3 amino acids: CASSYSGHYGYTF. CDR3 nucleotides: TGTGCCAGCAGTTACTCGGGGCACTATGGCTACACCTTC.